The clone carrying this T cell receptor (beta chain) was counted at least ten times. Its antigen remains unidentified. 5'RACE employing 10-nucleotide random UMIs yielded the cDNA. TCRdb itself ran the 5' RACE reads through MiXCR, one entry per CDR3 protein. The top ten clones hold 0.95% to 1.5% of a sample with about 41,000 distinct CDR3 sequences, approximately 11% of them seen once. This CDR3 has 14 residues. Trimming removed 1 base from V and 2 bases from J, with 6 bases in between. Germline CDR1 reads MNHNY; CDR2 reads SVGAGI (reference sequence). The data derive from a study of neurological immune-mediated disorders. Study findings and constraints: No sharing of CDR3 amino acid sequences was observed among expanded clones across subjects, suggesting private repertoires in all groups.

The rearrangement uses TRBV6-6 and TRBJ2-1; D remains unclear. The sample comprised PBMCs. The clonotype was recovered from a female donor in good health. For the CDR3, the DNA is TGTGCCAGCAGTTACTTGTATCCCTACAATGAGCAGTTCTTC. It encodes CASSYLYPYNEQFF.